Shown below are 10 T cell receptor beta chains from a single sample sequenced in a study of blood T cell repertoires in COVID-19 (TCRdb year 2020). Library prep was done by the immunoSEQ multiplex PCR assay. TCRdb took over this immuneACCESS table, retaining in-frame rearrangements with V and J assigned. Such tables are incomplete; in checked studies, under half of the missing clones stem from an unresolved V gene, and the remainder is unexplained. In this sample the table shows fewer than 400,000 clones, 87% of which occur a single time. The top ten hold about 9.4% of the sample. The sequenced sample consisted of PBMCs or T cells enriched from blood (not recorded which). The receptor source for this set is a woman aged 50 to 60 who had recovered from COVID-19.

This rearrangement joins TRBV20-1 to TRBJ2-7, with TRBD2 identical over 10 bases. The trim removed 3 bases at V and 5 bases at J, leaving 10 bases unmatched. There are 15 residues in the CDR3. CDR1 and CDR2 from the germline V gene are DFQATT and SNEGSKA (reference sequence). Here the CDR3 DNA reads TGCAGTGCTAGTCCCGAGCGGGGGGGCCACGACGAGCAGTACTTC. It is translated as CSASPERGGHDEQYF.

The chain recombines TRBV10-1 with TRBJ1-4, with 8 bases matching TRBD1. CDR1 and CDR2 (germline): WNHNN, SYGVQD (reference sequence). The V segment lost 5 bases and the J segment 4 bases; nucleotides outside the gene matches: 9. CDR3 length: 16 residues. The CDR3 DNA reads TGCGCCAGCAGTACGGACAGGGAGTTATATAATGAAAAACTGTTTTTT. Its translation is CASSTDRELYNEKLFF.

The chain carries TRBV28 and TRBJ1-6; D is unresolved. V dropped 2 bases and J dropped 9 bases, with 2 bases sitting between them. Germline V lookup: CDR1 MDHEN, CDR2 SYDVKM. CDR3 length equals 11 residues. The CDR3 DNA reads TGTGCCAGCAGTTTACGTTCACCCCTCCACTTT. It codes for CASSLRSPLHF.

The chain is built from TRBV2 and TRBJ2-7; TRBD2 is a possible D gene (7 bases). Germline assignment: CDR1 SNHLY and CDR2 FYNNEI. The CDR3 loop spans 17 amino acids. V lost 3 bases to trimming and J lost 0 bases, with 18 bases between them. As DNA, the CDR3 is TGTGCCAGCAGTGAGGTGGGGGGGGCGACAAACTCCTACGAGCAGTACTTC. This encodes CASSEVGGATNSYEQYF. Supplemented by reference TRBV2 and TRBJ2-7, the full variable domain reads EPEVTQTPSHQVTQMGQEVILRCVPISNHLYFYWYRQILGQKVEFLVSFYNNEISEKSEIFDDQFSVERPDGSNFTLKIRSTKLEDSAMYFCASSEVGGATNSYEQYFGPGTRLTVT.

The V call is TRBV7-2, the J call TRBJ2-5, with TRBD2 matching 9 bases. The CDR3 is 15 residues long. V shed 1 base and J 4 bases; nucleotides not matched to a gene: 4. Germline assignment: CDR1 SGHTA and CDR2 FQGNSA. CDR3 nucleotide sequence: TGTGCCAGCAGCTTAGAGGGACTAGCTGGAGAGACCCAGTACTTC. Amino acids: CASSLEGLAGETQYF.

Points on this clone: One end of the junction varies from germline; a read error may be responsible. The chain has TRBV7-7 and TRBJ2-5; 7 nucleotides match TRBD2. Germline V lookup: CDR1 SSHAT, CDR2 FNYEAQ (reference sequence). The CDR3 is made up of 15 amino acids. CDR3 DNA sequence: TGTGCTAGCAGCTTAGCGTCGTCTAGCGGAGAGACCCAGTACTTC. Amino acid sequence: CASSLASSSGETQYF.

V usage is TRBV28 and J usage is TRBJ1-2, with TRBD1 matching over 10 bases. Germline values: CDR1 MDHEN, CDR2 SYDVKM. J gave up 5 bases and V 8 bases, and 14 bases lay outside the gene matches. The CDR3 totals 16 residues. This CDR3 reads CASEPGQGLSRYGYTF. CDR3 in DNA: TGTGCCAGCGAACCGGGACAGGGGCTAAGTAGATATGGCTACACCTTC.

The V and J genes are TRBV7-2 and TRBJ2-7, with D maybe TRBD1 (5 bases). Trimming took off 5 bases at V and 0 bases at J, with 14 bases between the two ends. The CDR3 contains 15 residues. Germline-derived CDR1 and CDR2 are SGHTA and FQGNSA. CDR3 loop: CASSEDNLSSYEQYF. The CDR3 nucleotides read TGTGCCAGCAGCGAGGACAACCTCAGCTCCTACGAGCAGTACTTC.

The rearrangement uses TRBV28 and TRBJ1-5, with D perhaps matching TRBD1 (6 bases). CDR3 length: 15 amino acids. V lost 6 bases to trimming and J lost 3 bases, with 15 bases between them. The germline V gene has CDR1 MDHEN and CDR2 SYDVKM. CDR3 in DNA: TGTGCCAGCAGGGGGACGGGGGGGCCCAATCAGCCCCAGCATTTT. Amino acid sequence: CASRGTGGPNQPQHF.

This chain joins TRBV5-1 and TRBJ2-6; TRBD1 agrees at 7 bases. CDR1 is SGHRS, CDR2 YFSETQ, per germline. After removal of 4 bases from V and 2 bases from J, the junction contained 9 bases not matched to a gene. CDR3 size: 17 residues. CDR3 amino acids: CASSLRQGPTGANVLTF. The CDR3 DNA is TGCGCCAGCAGCCTTAGACAGGGACCTACTGGGGCCAACGTCCTGACTTTC.